A selection of T cell receptor beta chains follows, all from one sample in a study of prognosis after radiotherapy for stage I lung cancer. TCRdb re-derived calls from the multiplex PCR reads in MiXCR, one entry per CDR3 protein. The sample has over 13,000 distinct CDR3 sequences; 25% to 30% are singletons. The specimen comprised PBMCs, sampled before or after stereotactic body radiation therapy (not recorded which). These receptors were collected from a donor of 50 years or more with non-small cell lung cancer. CDR3s include the opening cysteine and the closing phenylalanine or tryptophan. The D gene is left open where the match is weak. Size is omitted from some rows. Given values are once, few, many or a class for expanded clones.

j_call d_call clone_size v_call cdr3_nt cdr3_aa
TRBJ1-2 TRBD1 many TRBV18 TGTGCCAGCTCACCAAAAGAGGGGGCAGTGATGGACTACACCTTC CASSPKEGAVMDYTF
TRBJ2-3 - many TRBV9 TGTGCCAGCAGCGTACGGGTTAGCACAGATACGCAGTATTTT CASSVRVSTDTQYF
TRBJ1-6 - - TRBV12-3/TRBV12-4 TGTGCCAGCAGTTTTGTGGGCCGATCACCCCTCCACTTT CASSFVGRSPLHF
TRBJ2-3 TRBD2 many TRBV10-2 TGCGCCACGGGGGGGGCTAGCGGAACCCAATCGCAGTATTTT CATGGASGTQSQYF
TRBJ2-1 - many TRBV10-3 TGTGCCATCAGCCCCCAGGGGCGGGACCGGGGGTTCTTC CAISPQGRDRGFF
TRBJ2-2 - medium-sized TRBV12-3/TRBV12-4 TGTGCCAGCAGTTTGGGTCAGGGGTACACCGGGGAGCTGTTTTTT CASSLGQGYTGELFF
TRBJ2-7 TRBD1 - TRBV6-2/TRBV6-3 TGTGCCAGCAGTTGGACAGGGTGCCTCGAGCAGTACTTC CASSWTGCLEQYF
TRBJ2-2 TRBD2 many TRBV30 TGTGCCTGGAGTGTCTTATCCGGACTAGTTTTCGGGGAGCTGTTTTTT CAWSVLSGLVFGELFF
TRBJ2-3 - once TRBV4-1 TGCGCCAGCAGCCAGTGGCAGGTGGACGCCACAGATACGCAGTATTTT CASSQWQVDATDTQYF
TRBJ2-5 TRBD1 few TRBV5-4 TGTGCCAGCAGCTTAACAGGGGTAATCGAGGAGACCCAGTACTTC CASSLTGVIEETQYF
TRBJ2-1 - - TRBV2 TGTGCCAGCAGTGAAAGCGCTAGCTGGAGGGTGGAGCAGTTCTTC CASSESASWRVEQFF
TRBJ2-5 - many TRBV7-8 TGTGCCAGCAGACCCCAAGCAGGGAGGCAAGAGACCCAGTACTTC CASRPQAGRQETQYF
TRBJ2-5 - many TRBV18 TGTGCCAGCTCACCACGGAAAGGGGGCAGGGGAGGAGAGACCCAGTACTTC CASSPRKGGRGGETQYF
TRBJ2-5 - - TRBV6-2/TRBV6-3 TGTGCCAGCAGAGGGACGGTGAACCAAGAGACCCAGTACTTC CASRGTVNQETQYF
TRBJ1-2 - many TRBV7-2 TGTGCCAGCAGCTTTCTCAGGGAATCTGGCTACACCTTC CASSFLRESGYTF
TRBJ2-3 TRBD2 many TRBV7-6 TGTGCCAGCAGCACTAGGGGTGGAGGGACTACCACAGATACGCAGTATTTT CASSTRGGGTTTDTQYF
TRBJ2-5 TRBD1 many TRBV12-3/TRBV12-4 TGTGCCAGCACCCGACAGGGGCTTAAAGAGACCCAGTACTTC CASTRQGLKETQYF
TRBJ2-7 - many TRBV14 TGTGCCAGCAGCCATACCTACGAGCAGTACTTC CASSHTYEQYF
TRBJ1-4 - many TRBV2 TGTGCCAGCAGTGAAGGGGGAAAACTGTTTTTT CASSEGGKLFF
TRBJ1-5 TRBD1 many TRBV5-5 TGTGCCAGCAGCTTACAGGGGGCCCTCAATCAGCCCCAGCATTTT CASSLQGALNQPQHF
TRBJ2-3 - medium-sized TRBV20-1 TGCAGTGCCGGACAGGGTAGAACTAGCGACAACACAGATACGCAGTATTTT CSAGQGRTSDNTDTQYF
TRBJ1-1 - many TRBV19 TGTGCCAGTAGGGGGAACACTGAAGCTTTCTTT CASRGNTEAFF
TRBJ1-3 - many TRBV6-2/TRBV6-3 TGTGCCAGCAGTCTCCGACAGATCTTAAGCTCTGGAAACACCATATATTTT CASSLRQILSSGNTIYF
TRBJ1-6 - medium-sized TRBV11-2 TGTGCCAGCAGCTTAGAAATGGAATCACCCCTCCACTTT CASSLEMESPLHF
TRBJ2-3 TRBD1 many TRBV12-3/TRBV12-4 TGTGCCAGCAGTAGACAGGGGACAGATACGCAGTATTTT CASSRQGTDTQYF
TRBJ1-2 - many TRBV7-9 TGTGCCAGCAGCTTAATTACAGATTTCTCTACCTTC CASSLITDFSTF
TRBJ2-3 - many TRBV28 TGTGCCAGCAGTTTTGGGGGGTCACCTTCAGATACGCAGTATTTT CASSFGGSPSDTQYF
TRBJ2-5 TRBD2 many TRBV10-2 TGCGCCACCATCGCGGGAGGGCAAGAGACCCAGTACTTC CATIAGGQETQYF